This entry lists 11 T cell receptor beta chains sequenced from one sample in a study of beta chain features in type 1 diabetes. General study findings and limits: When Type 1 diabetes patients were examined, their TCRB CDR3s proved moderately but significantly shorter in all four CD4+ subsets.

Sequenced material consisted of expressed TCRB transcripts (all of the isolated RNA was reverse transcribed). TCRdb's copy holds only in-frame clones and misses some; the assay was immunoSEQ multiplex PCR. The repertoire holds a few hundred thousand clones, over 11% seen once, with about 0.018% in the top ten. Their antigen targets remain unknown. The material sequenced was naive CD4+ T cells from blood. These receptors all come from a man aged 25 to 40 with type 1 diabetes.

In DNA, the CDR3 is TGTGCCAGCAGTTCTGGGGTACAGGGACCTGTCTATGGCTACACCTTC. This sequence encodes CASSSGVQGPVYGYTF. The genes are TRBV27 and TRBJ1-2, with D tentatively TRBD1 (6 bases). CDR3 length equals 16 residues. Trimming stripped 4 bases from V and 4 bases from J, with 19 bases between. Germline-derived CDR1 and CDR2 are MNHEY and SMNVEV (reference sequence).

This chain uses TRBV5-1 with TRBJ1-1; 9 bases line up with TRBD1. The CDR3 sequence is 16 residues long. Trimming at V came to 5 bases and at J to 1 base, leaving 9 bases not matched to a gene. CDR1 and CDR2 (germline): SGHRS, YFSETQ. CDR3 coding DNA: TGCGCCAGCAGTCCTTATCCGGGACAGGGGAACACTGAAGCTTTCTTT. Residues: CASSPYPGQGNTEAFF.

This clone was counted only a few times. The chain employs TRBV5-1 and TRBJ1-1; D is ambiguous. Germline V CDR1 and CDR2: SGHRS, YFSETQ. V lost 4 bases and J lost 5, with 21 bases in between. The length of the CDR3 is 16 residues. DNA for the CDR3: TGCGCCAGCAGCCCTAGCCCCACCTTGAAGGGAACTGAAGCTTTCTTT. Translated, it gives CASSPSPTLKGTEAFF.

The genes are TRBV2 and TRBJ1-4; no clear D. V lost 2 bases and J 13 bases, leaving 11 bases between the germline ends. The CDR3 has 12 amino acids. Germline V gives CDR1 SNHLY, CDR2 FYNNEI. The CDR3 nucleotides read TGTGCCAGCAGTGAAACGCAGCGGGGACTGTTTTTT. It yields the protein CASSETQRGLFF.

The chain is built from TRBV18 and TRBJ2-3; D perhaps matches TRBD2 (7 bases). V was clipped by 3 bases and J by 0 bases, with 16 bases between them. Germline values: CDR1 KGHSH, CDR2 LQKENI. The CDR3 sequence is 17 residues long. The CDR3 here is CASSPNIQGGSTDTQYF. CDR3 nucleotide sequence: TGTGCCAGCTCACCCAATATACAGGGAGGGAGCACAGATACGCAGTATTTT.

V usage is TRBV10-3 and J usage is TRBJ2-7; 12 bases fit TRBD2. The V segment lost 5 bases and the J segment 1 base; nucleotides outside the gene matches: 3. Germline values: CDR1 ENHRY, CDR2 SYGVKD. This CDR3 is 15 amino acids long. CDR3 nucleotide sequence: TGTGCCATCAGTCCGGGACTAGCGGGTTCCTACGAGCAGTACTTC. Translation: CAISPGLAGSYEQYF.

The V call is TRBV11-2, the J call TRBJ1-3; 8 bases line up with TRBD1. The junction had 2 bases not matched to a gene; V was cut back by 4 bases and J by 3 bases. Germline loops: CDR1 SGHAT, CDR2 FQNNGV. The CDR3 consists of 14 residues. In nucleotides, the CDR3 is TGTGCCAGCAGCTCTGGGACAGGTGGAAACACCATATATTTT. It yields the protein CASSSGTGGNTIYF.

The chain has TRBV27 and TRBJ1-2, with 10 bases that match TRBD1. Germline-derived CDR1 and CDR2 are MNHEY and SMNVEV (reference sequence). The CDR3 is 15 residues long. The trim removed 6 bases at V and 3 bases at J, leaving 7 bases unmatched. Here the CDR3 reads CASRPGTGDHYGYTF. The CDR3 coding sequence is TGTGCCAGCAGACCAGGGACAGGGGACCACTATGGCTACACCTTC.

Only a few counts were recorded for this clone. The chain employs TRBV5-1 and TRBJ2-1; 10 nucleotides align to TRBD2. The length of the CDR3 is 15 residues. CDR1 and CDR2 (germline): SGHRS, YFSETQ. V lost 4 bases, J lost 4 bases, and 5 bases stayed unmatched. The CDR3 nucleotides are TGCGCCAGCAGCCCCGGGACTAGCGAGTACAATGAGCAGTTCTTC. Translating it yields CASSPGTSEYNEQFF.

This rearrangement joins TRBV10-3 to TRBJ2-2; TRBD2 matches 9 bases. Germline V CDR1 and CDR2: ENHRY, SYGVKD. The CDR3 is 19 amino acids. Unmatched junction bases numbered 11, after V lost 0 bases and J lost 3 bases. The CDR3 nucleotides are TGTGCCATCAGTGAGTCGACCCTAGCGGGGACGAGGGACACCGGGGAGCTGTTTTTT. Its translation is CAISESTLAGTRDTGELFF.

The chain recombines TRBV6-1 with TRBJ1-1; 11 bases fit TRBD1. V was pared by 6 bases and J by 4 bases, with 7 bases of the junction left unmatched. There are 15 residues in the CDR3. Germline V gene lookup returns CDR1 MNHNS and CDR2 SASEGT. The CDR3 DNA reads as TGTGCCAGCAGAATTGGAGGGACAGGGGGCACTGAAGCTTTCTTT. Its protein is CASRIGGTGGTEAFF.